The TCR beta chain under discussion was sequenced for a study of blood T cell dynamics during melanoma immunotherapy. Study details: Metastatic melanoma patients received first-line pembrolizumab or nivolumab plus ipilimumab.

With respect to this clone: Its antigen remains unidentified.

Time point reported: week 3, after first cycle of checkpoint inhibitor. No patient had earlier systemic cancer treatment, concurrent immunosuppressants, or another active cancer. Findings and limits, study-wide: Disease-control patients' PBMC repertoires became either more clonal or more diverse at W3.

A fixed DNA input of around 0.35 ug was used per bulk PBMC sample. This table comes from immunoSEQ multiplex PCR, and its TCRdb copy is limited to in-frame clones, with some not included. This sample has approximately 11,000 clones, with 87% found just once. There are 14 residues in the CDR3. Germline CDR1 is SGDLS and CDR2 is YYNGEE. Trimming removed 0 bases at V and 4 bases at J, with 10 bases between. V gene TRBV9 combines with J gene TRBJ1-1; D unclear. This TCR derives from a human donor with melanoma. Material: blood, obtained from a patient treated with checkpoint blockade. This CDR3 reads CASSVGGSPTEAFF. The CDR3 nucleotides read TGTGCCAGCAGCGTAGGCGGATCCCCCACTGAAGCTTTCTTT.